Each of the 8 T cell receptor beta chains below was sequenced from the same sample in a study of shared clonotypes between healthy human individuals. The data were produced by immunoSEQ multiplex PCR, yet TCRdb's version contains in-frame clones alone and is incomplete. The sample includes over a million clones, roughly 70% of them seen just once. The sample comprised memory CD4+ T cells sorted from blood. Subset of the sample: CD45RA-negative fraction. The receptors shown here come from a man between 18 and 29 years old in good health.

Many counts were recorded for this clone. V and J are TRBV19 and TRBJ1-4, with D perhaps TRBD1 (5 bases). Trimming removed 6 bases at V and 5 bases at J, with 16 bases between. CDR3 length equals 15 residues. Germline values: CDR1 LNHDA, CDR2 SQIVND (reference sequence). The CDR3 nucleotides read TGTGCCAGTAGGGATGGGACGGTCCGGAATGAAAAACTGTTTTTT. Its translation: CASRDGTVRNEKLFF. Based on the CDR3 plus reference TRBV19 and TRBJ1-4, the full variable domain is DGGITQSPKYLFRKEGQNVTLSCEQNLNHDAMYWYRQDPGQGLRLIYYSQIVNDFQKGDIAEGYSVSREKKESFPLTVTSAQKNPTAFYLCASRDGTVRNEKLFFGSGTQLSVL.

The rearrangement joins TRBV5-4 to TRBJ2-7; tentatively, D is TRBD1 (6 bases). CDR1 and CDR2 (germline): SGHNT, YYREEE (reference sequence). V gave up 2 bases and J gave up 2 bases, with 14 bases separating them. This CDR3 contains 15 residues. This CDR3 is CASSFKDRETYEQYF. Here the CDR3 DNA reads TGTGCCAGCAGCTTTAAGGACAGAGAAACCTACGAGCAGTACTTC.

There are a few counts of this clone. The gene calls are TRBV18 and TRBJ1-1, with D hard to call. The germline V and J ends were trimmed by 1 base and 4 bases, with 10 bases remaining between them. Germline CDR1 and CDR2: KGHSH and LQKENI. The CDR3 spans 14 residues. Here the CDR3 DNA reads TGTGCCAGCTCACCACAGGGAGGGATCACTGAAGCTTTCTTT. This gives the protein CASSPQGGITEAFF. The entire variable domain, with the rest obtained from reference TRBV18 and TRBJ1-1, is as follows: NAGVMQNPRHLVRRRGQEARLRCSPMKGHSHVYWYRQLPEEGLKFMVYLQKENIIDESGMPKERFSAEFPKEGPSILRIQQVVRGDSAAYFCASSPQGGITEAFFGQGTRLTVV.

CDR3 DNA: TGTGCCAGTAGTGAGAAACCTCCGGCGTCTGGAAACACCATATATTTT. This sequence encodes CASSEKPPASGNTIYF. This chain joins TRBV19 and TRBJ1-3; D gene unclear. The CDR3 is made up of 16 amino acids. Trimming removed 5 bases at V and 1 base at J, with 15 bases between. Per germline, CDR1 LNHDA and CDR2 SQIVND (reference sequence). Combining the CDR3 with reference TRBV19 and TRBJ1-3 gives the whole variable domain DGGITQSPKYLFRKEGQNVTLSCEQNLNHDAMYWYRQDPGQGLRLIYYSQIVNDFQKGDIAEGYSVSREKKESFPLTVTSAQKNPTAFYLCASSEKPPASGNTIYFGEGSWLTVV.

The chain joins TRBV5-4 to TRBJ1-6; TRBD1 agrees at 8 bases. The CDR3 totals 16 residues. Germline CDR1 reads SGHNT; CDR2 reads YYREEE (reference sequence). J was trimmed by 8 bases and V by 6 bases; bases with no gene match: 13. The DNA for the CDR3 is TGTGCCAGCACCAGACAGGGGCCGCGCTCCGATTCACCCCTCCACTTT. Translating gives CASTRQGPRSDSPLHF.

The CDR3 here is CASSPPHLADTQYF. The DNA for the CDR3 is TGTGCCAGCTCACCACCGCACCTAGCAGATACGCAGTATTTT. The V and J genes are TRBV18 and TRBJ2-3; D unclear. Germline CDR1 reads KGHSH; CDR2 reads LQKENI. V lost 0 bases and J 4 bases, leaving 8 bases between the germline ends. The CDR3 loop spans 14 amino acids.

The rearrangement uses TRBV7-3 and TRBJ2-2; 9 bases agree with TRBD2. This CDR3 has 15 residues. V was pared by 1 base and J by 8 bases, with 5 bases of the junction left unmatched. Germline V gene lookup returns CDR1 SGHTA and CDR2 FQGTGA. CDR3 sequence (DNA): TGTGCCAGCAGCTTAAACCCTAGCGGGGTAGGGGAGCTGTTTTTT. Residues: CASSLNPSGVGELFF. Using reference TRBV7-3 and TRBJ2-2 for the parts outside the CDR3, the full variable domain is GAGVSQTPSNKVTEKGKYVELRCDPISGHTALYWYRQSLGQGPEFLIYFQGTGAADDSGLPNDRFFAVRPEGSVSTLKIQRTERGDSAVYLCASSLNPSGVGELFFGEGSRLTVL.

In regard to this clone: At one end, the junction sequence differs from germline, possibly due to a read error. The chain employs TRBV18 and TRBJ2-2, with a possible D match to TRBD2 (5 bases). The CDR3 covers 16 residues. Germline CDR1 reads KGHSH; CDR2 reads LQKENI. The CDR3, as DNA: TGTGCCAGCTCACACCCCGGGGAGACGAACCCCGGGGAGCTGTTTTTT. Translated, it gives CASSHPGETNPGELFF. Based on the CDR3 plus reference TRBV18 and TRBJ2-2, the full variable domain is NAGVMQNPRHLVRRRGQEARLRCSPMKGHSHVYWYRQLPEEGLKFMVYLQKENIIDESGMPKERFSAEFPKEGPSILRIQQVVRGDSAAYFCASSHPGETNPGELFFGEGSRLTVL.